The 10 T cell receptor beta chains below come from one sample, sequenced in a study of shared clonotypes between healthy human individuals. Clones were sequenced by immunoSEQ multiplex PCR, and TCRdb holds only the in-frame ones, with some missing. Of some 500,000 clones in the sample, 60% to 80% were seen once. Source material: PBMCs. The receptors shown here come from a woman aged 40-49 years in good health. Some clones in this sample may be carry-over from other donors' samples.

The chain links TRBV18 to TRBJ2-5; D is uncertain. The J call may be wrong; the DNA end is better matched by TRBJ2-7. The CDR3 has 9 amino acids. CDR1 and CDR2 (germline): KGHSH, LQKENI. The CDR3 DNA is TGTGCCAGCTCAGGCGAGCAGTACTTC. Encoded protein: CASSGEQYF.

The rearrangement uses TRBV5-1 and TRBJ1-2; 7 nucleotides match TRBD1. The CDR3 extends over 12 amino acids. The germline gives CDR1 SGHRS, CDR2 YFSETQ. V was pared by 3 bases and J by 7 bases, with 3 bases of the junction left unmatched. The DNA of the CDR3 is TGCGCCAGCAGCTATGACAGGGTTGGCTACACCTTC. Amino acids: CASSYDRVGYTF. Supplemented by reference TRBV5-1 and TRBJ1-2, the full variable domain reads KAGVTQTPRYLIKTRGQQVTLSCSPISGHRSVSWYQQTPGQGLQFLFEYFSETQRNKGNFPGRFSGRQFSNSRSEMNVSTLELGDSALYLCASSYDRVGYTFGSGTRLTVV.

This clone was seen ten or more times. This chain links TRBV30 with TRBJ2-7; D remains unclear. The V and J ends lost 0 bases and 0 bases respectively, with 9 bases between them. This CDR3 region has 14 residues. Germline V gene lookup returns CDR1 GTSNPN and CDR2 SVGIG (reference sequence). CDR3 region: CAWSVRRASYEQYF. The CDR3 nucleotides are TGTGCCTGGAGTGTAAGACGTGCCTCCTACGAGCAGTACTTC.

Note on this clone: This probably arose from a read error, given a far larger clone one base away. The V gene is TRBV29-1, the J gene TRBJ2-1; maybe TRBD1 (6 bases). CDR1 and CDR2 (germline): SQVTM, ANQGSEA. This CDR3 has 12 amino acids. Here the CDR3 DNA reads TGCAGCGCTTATACAGGGTACAGTGAGCAGTTCTTC. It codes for CSAYTGYSEQFF.

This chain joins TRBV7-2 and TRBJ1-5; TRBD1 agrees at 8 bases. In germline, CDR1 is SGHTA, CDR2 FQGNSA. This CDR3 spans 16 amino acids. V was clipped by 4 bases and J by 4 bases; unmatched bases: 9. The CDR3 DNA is TGTGCCAGCAGCTCGGGAACGGACAGGGTGAATCAGCCCCAGCATTTT. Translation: CASSSGTDRVNQPQHF.

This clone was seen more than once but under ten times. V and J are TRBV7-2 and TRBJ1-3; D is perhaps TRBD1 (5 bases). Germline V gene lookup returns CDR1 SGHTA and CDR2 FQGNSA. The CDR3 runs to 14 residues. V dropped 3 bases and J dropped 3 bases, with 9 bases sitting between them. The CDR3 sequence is CASSFGGYGNTIYF. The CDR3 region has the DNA TGTGCCAGCAGCTTCGGGGGGTATGGAAACACCATATATTTT.

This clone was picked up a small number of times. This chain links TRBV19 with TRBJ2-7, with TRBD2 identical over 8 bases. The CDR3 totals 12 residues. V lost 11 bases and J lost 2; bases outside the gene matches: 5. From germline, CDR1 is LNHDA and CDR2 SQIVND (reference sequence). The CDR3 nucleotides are TGTGCCCGGGAGGGGGGAACCTACGAGCAGTACTTC. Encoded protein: CAREGGTYEQYF.

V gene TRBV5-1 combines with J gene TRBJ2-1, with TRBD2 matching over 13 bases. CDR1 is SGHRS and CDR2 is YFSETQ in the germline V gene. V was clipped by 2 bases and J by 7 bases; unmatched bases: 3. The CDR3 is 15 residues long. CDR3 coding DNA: TGCGCCAGCAGCTTTCGGACTAGCGGGAGAAATGAGCAGTTCTTC. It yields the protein CASSFRTSGRNEQFF.

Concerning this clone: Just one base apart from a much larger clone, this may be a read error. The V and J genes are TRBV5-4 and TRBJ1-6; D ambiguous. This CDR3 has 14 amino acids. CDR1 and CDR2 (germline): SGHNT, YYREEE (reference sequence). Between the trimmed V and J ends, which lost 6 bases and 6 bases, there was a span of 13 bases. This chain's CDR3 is CASIVKEGNSPLHF. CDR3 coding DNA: TGTGCCAGCATCGTGAAGGAGGGTAATTCACCCCTCCACTTT.

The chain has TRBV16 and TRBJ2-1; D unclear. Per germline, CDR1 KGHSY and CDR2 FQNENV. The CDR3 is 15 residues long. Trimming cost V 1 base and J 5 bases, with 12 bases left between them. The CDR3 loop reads CASSQFSPLNNEQFF. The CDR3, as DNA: TGTGCCAGCAGCCAATTTTCACCCCTTAACAATGAGCAGTTCTTC.